This TCR beta chain appears in the sequencing data of a study of CD8 T cells in Susac syndrome. Random hexamers were used to reverse transcribe the RNA input (about 0.5 to 1 ug). TCRdb independently ran MiXCR on the immunoSEQ multiplex PCR reads; one entry per CDR3 protein. The sample contains about 180,000 distinct CDR3 sequences, 85% to 95% of which appear only once. CD8+ and CD4+ T cells taken from blood had their TCR beta sequenced. Patients having Susac syndrome satisfied recently defined diagnostic criteria for definite or probable disease. Negative isolation yielded CD4+ and CD8+ T cells, and FACS enriched TEMRA cells. CDR3 length: 16 residues. Per germline, CDR1 SGHDN and CDR2 FVKESK. Trimming pared 4 bases from V and 0 bases from J, leaving 10 bases between.

The TCR was taken from a human donor with Susac syndrome. The chain employs TRBV14 and TRBJ2-6; D is unclear. The sequenced sample was CD4+ T cells from PBMCs. The CDR3 DNA follows: TGTGCCAGCAGCCCCCAGCCGCACTCTGGGGCCAACGTCCTGACTTTC. Translating gives CASSPQPHSGANVLTF.